The 23 T cell receptor beta chains given below trace back to one sample, sequenced in a study of molecular identifiers for immune sequencing clone quantification. In TCRdb, the PCR reads were re-called with MiXCR into one record per CDR3 protein. This table has over 90,000 distinct CDR3 sequences, about 32% appearing once. What was sequenced was naive CD8+ T cells from blood, with Jurkat cell RNA spiked in. The subset here: FACS-sorted CD8+CD4-CCR7+CD45RA+ naive T cells. The receptor set was obtained from a human donor in good health. Some libraries in this study had Jurkat cell RNA spiked in.

The rearrangement links TRBV9 to TRBJ1-1; 7 bases match TRBD1. The CDR3 is made up of 15 amino acids. V gave up 3 bases and J gave up 1 base; unmatched junction bases: 6. The V gene's germline CDR1 is SGDLS and CDR2 YYNGEE. DNA for the CDR3: TGTGCCAGCAGCGCCGAGGGACAGCCGAACACTGAAGCTTTCTTT. The encoded protein is CASSAEGQPNTEAFF.

This clonotype was seen ten or more times. The rearrangement links TRBV4-3 to TRBJ2-7; D is possibly TRBD1 (5 bases). The V gene lost 1 base and the J gene lost 2 bases, with 9 bases spanning the gap. The CDR3 has 14 amino acids. Germline CDR1 LGHNA, CDR2 YSLEER. The chain's CDR3 is CASSQAIGAYEQYF. DNA for the CDR3: TGCGCCAGCAGCCAAGCGATAGGGGCCTACGAGCAGTACTTC.

On this clonotype itself: The CDR3 does not close with the conserved phenylalanine or tryptophan, likely indicating a read error. The rearrangement uses TRBV4-1 and TRBJ2-5; unclear D gene. CDR3 size: 14 residues. The V gene lost 1 base and the J gene lost 0 bases, with 6 bases spanning the gap. Germline V CDR1 and CDR2: MGHRA, YSYEKL. CDR3 protein: CASSQGVHQETQYH. The DNA for the CDR3 is TGCGCCAGCAGCCAAGGAGTCCACCAAGAGACCCAGTACCAC.

The chain links TRBV13 to TRBJ2-5; possible D gene TRBD2, 5 bases. V dropped 11 bases and J dropped 2 bases, with 18 bases sitting between them. Germline-derived CDR1 and CDR2 are PRHDT and FYEKMQ (reference sequence). CDR3 size: 14 residues. The CDR3 region has the DNA TGTGCCGGCGCGGAGAGAGGGCGGCAAGAGACCCAGTACTTC. It codes for CAGAERGRQETQYF.

This clonotype has only a few counts. V and J are TRBV28 and TRBJ2-6, with TRBD1 matching 10 bases. CDR3 length equals 16 residues. The junction had 3 bases not matched to a gene; V was cut back by 5 bases and J by 2 bases. Per the germline V gene, CDR1 is MDHEN and CDR2 is SYDVKM. CDR3 region: CASSTGQGAGANVLTF. The CDR3 nucleotides are TGTGCCAGCAGTACTGGACAGGGGGCTGGGGCCAACGTCCTGACTTTC.

Many counts were recorded for this clonotype. This CDR3 reads CASSSTRGNEQFF. The CDR3 DNA sequence: TGTGCCAGCAGCTCAACCCGGGGCAATGAGCAGTTCTTC. This chain connects TRBV11-2 to TRBJ2-1; D is possibly TRBD2 (5 bases). Trimming took off 4 bases at V and 6 bases at J, with 10 bases between the two ends. In germline, CDR1 is SGHAT, CDR2 FQNNGV. The CDR3 extends over 13 amino acids.

This clonotype came up a few times. J is TRBJ1-5 and V is TRBV7-8; D not certain. CDR1 is SGHVS, CDR2 FQNEAQ, per germline. Trimming stripped 5 bases from V and 8 bases from J, with 16 bases between. CDR3 length equals 14 residues. The CDR3 region has the DNA TGTGCCAGCAGCCCCGAGCCGGACTTTGAGCCCCAGCATTTT. Its translation is CASSPEPDFEPQHF.

The chain uses TRBV5-1 and TRBJ1-6; D not resolved. Germline CDR1 SGHRS, CDR2 YFSETQ. CDR3 size: 13 residues. V lost 1 base and J 8 bases, leaving 7 bases between the germline ends. The DNA of the CDR3 is TGCGCCAGCAGCTTGAGTCATGATTCACCCCTCCACTTT. Protein: CASSLSHDSPLHF.

V and J are TRBV10-3 and TRBJ1-5; D gene unclear. Trimming shortened V by 4 bases and J by 2 bases, and 9 bases separated the two germline ends. The CDR3 runs to 14 residues. Germline values: CDR1 ENHRY, CDR2 SYGVKD. This CDR3 is CAISGQNCNQPQHF. For the CDR3, the DNA is TGTGCCATCAGTGGGCAGAATTGCAATCAGCCCCAGCATTTT.

This clonotype showed up many times. The genes are TRBV11-2 and TRBJ2-7; 12 nucleotides match TRBD1. The V and J ends lost 5 bases and 3 bases, in that order; junction bases with no gene match: 5. The CDR3 sequence is 15 residues long. Germline V gives CDR1 SGHAT, CDR2 FQNNGV. In nucleotides, the CDR3 is TGTGCCAGCAGCCCCGGGACAGGGGGCAGCTACGAGCAGTACTTC. Translation gives CASSPGTGGSYEQYF.

This chain connects TRBV6-1 to TRBJ2-7; D call uncertain. Germline V gene sequence: CDR1 MNHNS, CDR2 SASEGT. The CDR3 covers 11 residues. V lost 1 base, J lost 6 bases, and 4 bases lay in between. CDR3 sequence (DNA): TGTGCCAGCAGTGAAGGGGTCGAGCAGTACTTC. As protein: CASSEGVEQYF.

This clonotype was picked up a small number of times. The chain joins TRBV24-1 to TRBJ2-3, with 9 bases lining up with TRBD2. With 0 bases clipped from V and 0 bases from J, the junction kept 9 bases outside the gene matches. Germline V gene lookup returns CDR1 KGHDR and CDR2 SFDVKD. This CDR3 is built from 19 residues. The CDR3 DNA reads as TGTGCCACCAGTGATTTGCAGGTCCTAGCGGGAATTAGCACAGATACGCAGTATTTT. Translating it yields CATSDLQVLAGISTDTQYF.

This clonotype was seen many times. This chain joins TRBV19 and TRBJ1-1; the match to TRBD1 covers 8 bases. The CDR3 totals 13 residues. Germline V gene lookup returns CDR1 LNHDA and CDR2 SQIVND (reference sequence). Trimming removed 5 bases from V and 5 bases from J; junction bases left unmatched: 4. CDR3 sequence reads: CASSPRTGTEAFF. As DNA, the CDR3 is TGTGCCAGTAGTCCCCGGACAGGGACTGAAGCTTTCTTT.

There are a few counts of this clonotype. The chain links TRBV28 to TRBJ2-3; D is perhaps TRBD1 (5 bases). The germline gives CDR1 MDHEN, CDR2 SYDVKM. V lost 8 bases and J lost 3, with 18 bases in between. The CDR3 covers 15 residues. CDR3 sequence (DNA): TGTGCCAGCGGTGGTGGGCAGGGTAATACAGATACGCAGTATTTT. Translated: CASGGGQGNTDTQYF. The full variable domain, its missing parts supplied by reference TRBV28 and TRBJ2-3, is DVKVTQSSRYLVKRTGEKVFLECVQDMDHENMFWYRQDPGLGLRLIYFSYDVKMKEKGDIPEGYSVSREKKERFSLILESASTNQTSMYLCASGGGQGNTDTQYFGPGTRLTVL.

A note on this clonotype: A read error may produce the germline difference seen at one junction end. CDR3 loop: CSVVSTRTNTGEQFF. CDR3 nucleotides: TGCAGCGTTGTGTCGACAAGGACGAACACCGGGGAGCAGTTTTTT. The chain combines TRBV29-1 with TRBJ2-2; maybe TRBD2 (5 bases). The CDR3 runs to 15 residues. Germline CDR1 and CDR2: SQVTM and ANQGSEA.

A word on this clonotype: A single base separates this from a much larger clone, so it may be a read error. V is TRBV29-1 and J is TRBJ2-5; D not certain. Germline V CDR1 and CDR2: SQVTM, ANQGSEA. This CDR3 has 12 residues. CDR3 loop: CSVFGSIETRYF. DNA for the CDR3: TGCAGCGTTTTCGGATCAATAGAGACCCGGTACTTC.

This clonotype was seen many times. V usage is TRBV4-3 and J usage is TRBJ1-5; D ambiguous. Germline values: CDR1 LGHNA, CDR2 YSLEER. This CDR3 is 16 amino acids long. Trimming removed 3 bases from V and 4 bases from J, with 16 bases in between. For the CDR3, the DNA is TGCGCCAGCAGCCAGGCGGCAAGGTTCAAAAATCAGCCCCAGCATTTT. Residues: CASSQAARFKNQPQHF.

A note on this clonotype: The conserved final phenylalanine or tryptophan is absent from the CDR3, which likely points to a read error. The gene calls are TRBV4-2 and TRBJ1-1, with TRBD1 identical over 7 bases. V was pared by 4 bases and J by 1 base, with 6 bases of the junction left unmatched. CDR1 is LGHNA, CDR2 YNFKEQ, per germline. The CDR3 extends over 15 amino acids. CDR3 residues: CASSPETGSNTEAFI. The CDR3 DNA follows: TGTGCCAGCAGCCCGGAGACAGGGTCGAACACTGAAGCTTTCATT.

Notes on this clonotype: One base away lies a much larger clone, so this may be a sequencing read error. CDR3 DNA sequence: TGTGCCAGCAGCGGACTAGCGGGAGCCAAATACATTCAGTACTTC. Its protein is CASSGLAGAKYIQYF. The rearrangement joins TRBV12-3 or TRBV12-4 to TRBJ2-4; TRBD2 agrees at 13 bases. This CDR3 is 15 amino acids long.

Details on this clonotype: This may be a read error, as it is one base from a much larger clone. This chain connects TRBV6-5 to TRBJ1-1; perhaps TRBD1 as D (5 bases). Germline lookup yields CDR1 MNHEY and CDR2 SVGAGI. The CDR3 contains 11 residues. DNA of the CDR3: TGTGCCAGCACGGGGGGAACTGAAGCTGTCTTT. It yields the protein CASTGGTEAVF.

This clonotype was detected only a few times. The chain uses TRBV4-3 and TRBJ2-5, with D uncertain. CDR3 size: 15 residues. CDR1 is LGHNA and CDR2 is YSLEER in the germline V gene. V was shortened by 0 bases and J by 3 bases, with 11 bases between the two germline ends. CDR3 loop: CASSQDVGEKETQYF. The CDR3 nucleotides are TGCGCCAGCAGCCAAGATGTTGGAGAAAAAGAGACCCAGTACTTC.

This clonotype was seen a handful of times. This chain connects TRBV29-1 to TRBJ2-1; 12 bases are shared with TRBD2. With 2 bases clipped from V and 7 bases from J, the junction kept 3 bases outside the gene matches. Germline V gene lookup returns CDR1 SQVTM and CDR2 ANQGSEA. The CDR3 covers 14 residues. Here the CDR3 DNA reads TGCAGCGTTGAAACTGGACTAGCGGGGAATGAGCAGTTCTTC. Amino acid sequence: CSVETGLAGNEQFF.

The V gene is TRBV6-6, the J gene TRBJ2-2, with D possibly being TRBD2 (6 bases). CDR1 MNHNY and CDR2 SVGAGI come from the germline V gene (reference sequence). Trimming cost V 8 bases and J 2 bases, with 21 bases left between them. The CDR3 is 17 residues long. The CDR3 spells CASLGSGVRANTGELFF. DNA of the CDR3: TGTGCCAGCCTCGGGAGTGGCGTCAGGGCAAACACCGGGGAGCTGTTTTTT.